These T cell receptor beta chains were read from a single sample in a study of early T cells in non-severe SARS-CoV-2 infection. TCRdb analysed the 5' RACE reads with MiXCR anew, one entry per CDR3 protein. Seen here are 25,000 to 35,000 distinct CDR3 sequences, roughly 5.4% observed once, and the top ten hold approximately 3.6%. The sequenced sample consisted of whole blood. The receptors shown here come from an adult who was a healthcare worker with PCR-confirmed SARS-CoV-2 infection or an uninfected control (not recorded which). The CDR3 runs from the conserved cysteine through the conserved F or W. The D gene is left open where the match is weak. A clone size is listed for some rows: how often the clone was seen (once, few, many), or a class if it is expanded.

J: TRBJ2-1; V: TRBV11-2; D: TRBD2; size: many; CDR3: CASRRYGTRNNEQFF; DNA: TGTGCCAGCAGACGCTACGGGACTAGAAACAATGAGCAGTTCTTC
J: TRBJ2-4; V: TRBV5-4; D: .; size: many; CDR3: CASSRVEAKNIQYF; DNA: TGTGCCAGCAGTAGGGTGGAAGCCAAAAACATTCAGTACTTC
J: TRBJ1-1; V: TRBV29-1; D: .; size: .; CDR3: CSVDLGTLNTEAFF; DNA: TGCAGCGTCGACCTGGGGACATTGAACACTGAAGCTTTCTTT
J: TRBJ2-3; V: TRBV7-2; D: TRBD2; size: .; CDR3: CASRSLADRTDTQYF; DNA: TGTGCCAGCAGATCGCTAGCGGATCGCACAGATACGCAGTATTTT
J: TRBJ2-7; V: TRBV5-4; D: TRBD2; size: many; CDR3: CASSSTSGAYEQYF; DNA: TGTGCCAGCAGCTCCACTAGCGGAGCCTACGAGCAGTACTTC
J: TRBJ1-2; V: TRBV7-9; D: .; size: medium-sized; CDR3: CASSRPDTLNYGYTF; DNA: TGTGCCAGCAGTCGCCCGGACACCTTAAACTATGGCTACACCTTC
J: TRBJ2-3; V: TRBV11-3; D: .; size: many; CDR3: CASSFRYRERTDTQYF; DNA: TGTGCCAGCAGCTTCAGATACAGGGAACGCACAGATACGCAGTATTTT
J: TRBJ2-1; V: TRBV2; D: .; size: many; CDR3: CASIGAANPYNEQFF; DNA: TGTGCCAGCATTGGGGCAGCAAACCCCTACAATGAGCAGTTCTTC
J: TRBJ2-7; V: TRBV5-4; D: .; size: few; CDR3: CASSPESGNSYEQYF; DNA: TGTGCCAGCAGCCCTGAATCCGGGAACTCCTACGAGCAGTACTTC
J: TRBJ2-5; V: TRBV7-9; D: .; size: few; CDR3: CASGRGRETQYF; DNA: TGTGCCAGCGGACGGGGGCGGGAGACCCAGTACTTC
J: TRBJ2-4; V: TRBV11-2; D: .; size: many; CDR3: CASSLESGRIIQYF; DNA: TGTGCCAGCAGCTTAGAATCGGGAAGGATCATTCAGTACTTC
J: TRBJ2-7; V: TRBV29-1; D: TRBD2; size: many; CDR3: CSVVREGHEQYF; DNA: TGCAGCGTTGTGAGGGAGGGCCACGAGCAGTACTTC
J: TRBJ2-1; V: TRBV7-9; D: TRBD2; size: many; CDR3: CASSLAKREPGNEQFF; DNA: TGTGCCAGCAGCTTAGCGAAGCGGGAGCCGGGGAATGAGCAGTTCTTC
J: TRBJ2-7; V: TRBV12-3/TRBV12-4; D: .; size: .; CDR3: CASSLEDRSYEQYF; DNA: TGTGCCAGCAGTTTGGAGGACCGGTCCTACGAGCAGTACTTC
J: TRBJ2-2; V: TRBV6-2/TRBV6-3; D: TRBD2; size: few; CDR3: CASTFQGGLAGVTGELFF; DNA: TGTGCCAGCACCTTCCAGGGGGGACTAGCGGGAGTGACCGGGGAGCTGTTTTTT
J: TRBJ2-1; V: TRBV5-5; D: .; size: few; CDR3: CASSLGGSGFQFF; DNA: TGTGCCAGCAGCTTGGGAGGGTCGGGTTTTCAGTTCTTC
J: TRBJ1-5; V: TRBV18; D: TRBD1; size: many; CDR3: CASSEDRGHQPQHF; DNA: TGTGCCAGCTCAGAGGACAGGGGCCATCAGCCCCAGCATTTT
J: TRBJ2-7; V: TRBV9; D: .; size: few; CDR3: CASSVAPGGRTYEQYF; DNA: TGTGCCAGCAGCGTAGCCCCGGGGGGCCGCACCTACGAGCAGTACTTC
J: TRBJ2-5; V: TRBV7-2; D: TRBD1; size: many; CDR3: CASSLVPGGIEETQYF; DNA: TGTGCCAGCAGCTTAGTTCCAGGGGGTATTGAAGAGACCCAGTACTTC
J: TRBJ2-5; V: TRBV28; D: TRBD2; size: medium-sized; CDR3: CASSLPGLAGGSQETQYF; DNA: TGTGCCAGCAGTTTACCGGGACTAGCGGGAGGTTCCCAAGAGACCCAGTACTTC
J: TRBJ2-5; V: TRBV20-1; D: .; size: many; CDR3: CSAPPTGLETQYF; DNA: TGCAGTGCCCCCCCGACAGGACTAGAGACCCAGTACTTC
J: TRBJ2-3; V: TRBV7-9; D: .; size: medium-sized; CDR3: CASSLADSGLGTDTQYF; DNA: TGTGCCAGCAGCTTAGCAGATAGCGGCCTCGGCACAGATACGCAGTATTTT
J: TRBJ1-5; V: TRBV28; D: .; size: many; CDR3: CATTGAGGQPQHF; DNA: TGTGCTACCACTGGAGCGGGAGGGCAGCCCCAGCATTTT
J: TRBJ2-1; V: TRBV19; D: .; size: few; CDR3: CASNPRGANNEQFF; DNA: TGTGCCAGTAACCCCCGGGGGGCCAACAATGAGCAGTTCTTC
J: TRBJ1-6; V: TRBV28; D: TRBD1; size: many; CDR3: CASSQGTENSPLHF; DNA: TGTGCCAGCAGCCAAGGGACAGAAAATTCACCCCTCCACTTT
J: TRBJ1-2; V: TRBV28; D: .; size: many; CDR3: CASSLRGTFYGYTF; DNA: TGTGCCAGCAGCCTAAGGGGGACCTTCTATGGCTACACCTTC
J: TRBJ2-5; V: TRBV2; D: .; size: medium-sized; CDR3: CASQLGETQYF; DNA: TGTGCCAGCCAGTTAGGCGAGACCCAGTACTTC
J: TRBJ2-6; V: TRBV2; D: .; size: many; CDR3: CATLPWFGAANVLTF; DNA: TGTGCCACCTTACCCTGGTTCGGAGCCGCCAACGTCCTGACTTTC
J: TRBJ2-7; V: TRBV28; D: TRBD1; size: .; CDR3: CATGDRVVYEQYF; DNA: TGTGCCACTGGGGACAGGGTGGTTTACGAGCAGTACTTC
J: TRBJ1-1; V: TRBV4-2; D: .; size: many; CDR3: CASSPGEHEAFF; DNA: TGTGCCAGCAGCCCTGGCGAACATGAAGCTTTCTTT
J: TRBJ2-3; V: TRBV29-1; D: TRBD2; size: many; CDR3: CSVEDLTSGTRDTQYF; DNA: TGCAGCGTTGAAGATCTGACTAGCGGGACTAGGGATACGCAGTATTTT
J: TRBJ1-5; V: TRBV28; D: .; size: many; CDR3: CASSGTSQPQHF; DNA: TGTGCCAGCAGCGGGACTTCCCAGCCCCAGCATTTT
J: TRBJ2-1; V: TRBV11-2; D: TRBD2; size: many; CDR3: CASSSGLAGAIYNEQFF; DNA: TGTGCCAGCAGCTCCGGACTAGCGGGAGCGATATACAATGAGCAGTTCTTC
J: TRBJ2-2; V: TRBV7-7; D: .; size: many; CDR3: CASSLGATNTGELFF; DNA: TGTGCCAGCAGCTTAGGGGCCACGAACACCGGGGAGCTGTTTTTT
J: TRBJ1-2; V: TRBV4-3; D: .; size: .; CDR3: CASSQDFGRHGYTF; DNA: TGCGCCAGCAGCCAAGATTTCGGGAGGCATGGCTACACCTTC
J: TRBJ2-7; V: TRBV7-2; D: .; size: few; CDR3: CASSLPGLYEQYF; DNA: TGTGCCAGCAGCTTGCCGGGCCTCTACGAGCAGTACTTC
J: TRBJ2-1; V: TRBV7-8; D: TRBD2; size: many; CDR3: CASSSLIAGYSYNEQFF; DNA: TGTGCCAGCAGCTCTCTTATAGCGGGTTACTCCTACAATGAGCAGTTCTTC
J: TRBJ2-1; V: TRBV20-1; D: TRBD2; size: .; CDR3: CSALGLAAYNEQFF; DNA: TGCAGTGCCTTGGGACTAGCGGCCTACAATGAGCAGTTCTTC
J: TRBJ2-6; V: TRBV7-3; D: .; size: few; CDR3: CASSPSGSGANVLTF; DNA: TGTGCCAGCAGCCCATCGGGGTCCGGGGCCAACGTCCTGACTTTC
J: TRBJ1-1; V: TRBV28; D: TRBD1; size: many; CDR3: CASSSPTGARIGAFF; DNA: TGTGCCAGCAGTTCCCCGACAGGGGCACGAATTGGAGCTTTCTTT
J: TRBJ1-1; V: TRBV18; D: .; size: many; CDR3: CASSEQWNTEAFF; DNA: TGTGCCAGCTCGGAACAGTGGAACACTGAAGCTTTCTTT
J: TRBJ2-3; V: TRBV13; D: TRBD1; size: .; CDR3: CASSTGQGTDTQYF; DNA: TGTGCCAGCAGCACCGGACAGGGCACAGATACGCAGTATTTT
J: TRBJ2-3; V: TRBV11-2; D: .; size: many; CDR3: CASSSRTDTQYF; DNA: TGTGCCAGCAGCTCCCGCACAGATACGCAGTATTTT
J: TRBJ1-1; V: TRBV5-1; D: TRBD1; size: few; CDR3: CASSQASGQREEAFF; DNA: TGCGCCAGCAGCCAAGCGTCGGGACAGCGGGAAGAAGCTTTCTTT
J: TRBJ2-3; V: TRBV7-6; D: .; size: many; CDR3: CASSSRRTTTDTQYF; DNA: TGTGCCAGCAGCTCAAGGCGGACCACAACAGATACGCAGTATTTT
J: TRBJ1-1; V: TRBV29-1; D: .; size: few; CDR3: CSVSRESRTEAFF; DNA: TGCAGCGTAAGCAGGGAGTCGCGCACTGAAGCTTTCTTT